This T cell receptor beta chain was obtained from a study of shared T cell receptors in the human thymus. V gave up 2 bases and J gave up 0 bases, with 8 bases separating them. The CDR3 is 16 amino acids. Germline V gene lookup returns CDR1 MNHEY and CDR2 SVGAGI. Libraries were prepared by immunoSEQ multiplex PCR; TCRdb keeps only in-frame clonotypes and omits some of them. Among hundreds of thousands of clones listed, about 89% were seen once. These data are also associated with another study on human thymus T cells. This second study says: Corrective heart surgery yielded the resections from which the thymus tissue came. Thymic repertoires from unrelated individuals overlapped highly, related research reported.

Material: thymocytes. The rearrangement uses TRBV6-5 and TRBJ1-6; D is undetermined. This receptor was taken from a boy less than two years old with a congenital heart defect. The CDR3 nucleotides are TGTGCCAGCAGTTACGACAAGAGCTCCTATAATTCACCCCTCCACTTT. Encoded protein: CASSYDKSSYNSPLHF.